Shown below are 17 T cell receptor beta chains from a single sample sequenced in a study of blood T cell repertoires in COVID-19. Libraries were prepared by immunoSEQ multiplex PCR; TCRdb keeps only in-frame clonotypes and omits some of them. In the table there are over 110,000 clones, about nine tenths of which are singletons. Material for sequencing was PBMCs or T cells enriched from blood (not recorded which). The source of these receptors is a man aged 60 to 69 who had recovered from COVID-19.

The chain couples TRBV6-5 to TRBJ1-3, with D uncertain. V lost 0 bases and J 1 base, leaving 4 bases between the germline ends. The length of the CDR3 is 14 residues. CDR1 is MNHEY and CDR2 is SVGAGI in the germline V gene. The CDR3 spells CASSYSRSGNTIYF. Written as DNA, the CDR3 is TGTGCCAGCAGTTACTCCCGGTCTGGAAACACCATATATTTT.

The CDR3 loop is CASSPIPQGTSEAFF. CDR3 DNA: TGTGCCAGTAGCCCTATCCCGCAGGGGACCTCTGAAGCTTTCTTT. The gene calls are TRBV19 and TRBJ1-1; D possibly corresponds to TRBD1 (6 bases). CDR3 length equals 15 residues. Trimming removed 6 bases at V and 6 bases at J, with 20 bases between. Germline V gives CDR1 LNHDA, CDR2 SQIVND (reference sequence).

The table lists this clone with a count of one. The rearrangement links TRBV9 to TRBJ2-2; 11 positions match TRBD2. CDR3 size: 17 residues. Germline lookup yields CDR1 SGDLS and CDR2 YYNGEE. Trimming took 0 bases from V and 4 from J; bases not matched to a gene: 5. The CDR3 sequence is CASSVGKLAGVTGELFF. In DNA form, the CDR3 reads TGTGCCAGCAGCGTAGGTAAACTAGCGGGAGTCACCGGGGAGCTGTTTTTT.

The J gene is TRBJ1-5, the V gene TRBV4-2; TRBD1 matches at 8 bases. Germline-derived CDR1 and CDR2 are LGHNA and YNFKEQ. The V segment lost 4 bases and the J segment 7 bases; nucleotides outside the gene matches: 6. The CDR3 length is 14 residues. CDR3 nucleotide sequence: TGTGCCAGCAGCCCAGGACAGGGACGGCAGCCCCAGCATTTT. Translated, it gives CASSPGQGRQPQHF.

V is TRBV19 and J is TRBJ1-5, with D uncertain. Germline loops: CDR1 LNHDA, CDR2 SQIVND (reference sequence). With 6 bases removed from V and 4 bases from J, the gap between germline ends came to 19 bases. The CDR3 contains 16 residues. As DNA, the CDR3 is TGTGCCAGTAGCCTGTCACCGGGAGAGCGAAATCAGCCCCAGCATTTT. It codes for CASSLSPGERNQPQHF.

The chain couples TRBV20-1 to TRBJ2-7; possible D gene TRBD2, 5 bases. V lost 5 bases, J lost 3 bases, and 8 bases lay in between. Germline V CDR1 and CDR2: DFQATT, SNEGSKA (reference sequence). The CDR3 covers 11 residues. The chain's CDR3 is CSAGLGYEQYF. The CDR3 DNA reads TGCAGTGCTGGACTCGGCTACGAGCAGTACTTC.

The V gene is TRBV9, the J gene TRBJ2-1; D ambiguous. Trimming shortened V by 2 bases and J by 9 bases, and 15 bases separated the two germline ends. The CDR3 length is 14 residues. Germline V gene data show CDR1 as SGDLS and CDR2 as YYNGEE. CDR3 loop: CASSVLGPGSEQFF. CDR3 bases: TGTGCCAGCAGCGTCCTAGGCCCCGGAAGTGAGCAGTTCTTC.

The chain joins TRBV2 to TRBJ1-5; TRBD1 is a possible D gene (6 bases). The CDR3 contains 15 residues. Germline CDR1 reads SNHLY; CDR2 reads FYNNEI. V dropped 4 bases and J dropped 3 bases, with 13 bases sitting between them. The CDR3 is CASSANRVPNQPQHF. CDR3 DNA: TGTGCCAGCAGTGCTAACAGGGTCCCCAATCAGCCCCAGCATTTT.

V is TRBV6-1 and J is TRBJ1-1; D is unresolved. This CDR3 contains 14 residues. Trimming pared 2 bases from V and 1 base from J, leaving 8 bases between. CDR1 is MNHNS, CDR2 SASEGT, per germline. As DNA, the CDR3 is TGTGCCAGCAGTGAACTCCCAGGGAACACTGAAGCTTTCTTT. It is translated as CASSELPGNTEAFF.

The chain joins TRBV7-9 to TRBJ2-1, with TRBD2 matching 7 bases. With V trimmed by 10 bases and J by 1 base, 1 base remained unmatched. Germline CDR1 reads SEHNR; CDR2 reads FQNEAQ (reference sequence). The CDR3 sequence is 12 residues long. The DNA of the CDR3 is TGTGCCACGCGGGGGTCCTACAATGAGCAGTTCTTC. Translated, it gives CATRGSYNEQFF.

The chain uses TRBV28 and TRBJ1-3; D is ambiguous. The V end lost 5 bases, the J end lost 0 bases, and 8 bases lay between the germline ends. The CDR3 length is 14 residues. Germline CDR1 reads MDHEN; CDR2 reads SYDVKM. The CDR3 DNA sequence: TGTGCCAGCAGTACCGAGATCTCTGGAAACACCATATATTTT. It codes for CASSTEISGNTIYF.

This clone was seen once. The CDR3 region has the DNA TGTGCCAGCACCCCCATTGGCGGGGCGAACACCGGGGAGCTGTTTTTT. It specifies CASTPIGGANTGELFF. This sequence joins TRBV25-1 and TRBJ2-2, with D perhaps TRBD2 (6 bases). The CDR3 totals 16 residues. CDR1 is MGHDK, CDR2 SYGVNS, per germline. The V gene lost 7 bases and the J gene lost 0 bases, with 15 bases spanning the gap.

CDR3 nucleotide sequence: TGCGCCAGCAGCCCCGGGACAGGGGAAGAGACCCAGTACTTC. Encoded protein: CASSPGTGEETQYF. This rearrangement joins TRBV4-1 to TRBJ2-5, with 10 bases aligning to TRBD1. Germline CDR1 is MGHRA and CDR2 is YSYEKL. The CDR3 runs 14 residues. V dropped 4 bases and J dropped 3; count of bases not matched to a gene: 2.

This chain connects TRBV6-5 to TRBJ1-1; TRBD1 matches 9 bases. The germline gives CDR1 MNHEY, CDR2 SVGAGI. CDR3 size: 14 residues. V lost 6 bases to trimming and J lost 3 bases; unmatched junction nucleotides: 5. CDR3 amino acids: CASRGTGYDTEAFF. CDR3 in DNA: TGTGCCAGCAGAGGGACAGGGTACGACACTGAAGCTTTCTTT.

This chain links TRBV9 with TRBJ2-1, with TRBD2 matching over 9 bases. CDR3 length: 15 amino acids. V trimming: 3 bases; J trimming: 6 bases; junction bases outside the gene matches: 7. The V gene's germline CDR1 is SGDLS and CDR2 YYNGEE. CDR3 in DNA: TGTGCCAGCAGCGCTAGCGGGGAAAGTTTCAATGAGCAGTTCTTC. This sequence encodes CASSASGESFNEQFF.

This rearrangement joins TRBV28 to TRBJ2-2; TRBD1 matches at 7 bases. V trimming: 2 bases; J trimming: 4 bases; junction bases outside the gene matches: 7. Germline V gives CDR1 MDHEN, CDR2 SYDVKM. This CDR3 is built from 16 residues. The CDR3 DNA reads as TGTGCCAGCAGTTTACCAGGACAGGTGCGCACCGGGGAGCTGTTTTTT. Its translation: CASSLPGQVRTGELFF.

V is TRBV9 and J is TRBJ2-3; 11 nucleotides align to TRBD2. Germline V lookup: CDR1 SGDLS, CDR2 YYNGEE. This CDR3 spans 18 amino acids. V lost 0 bases, J lost 0 bases, and 6 bases stayed unmatched. The CDR3 region has the DNA TGTGCCAGCAGCGTAGAGGCTAGCGGGAGGAAAAGCACAGATACGCAGTATTTT. Translating it yields CASSVEASGRKSTDTQYF.